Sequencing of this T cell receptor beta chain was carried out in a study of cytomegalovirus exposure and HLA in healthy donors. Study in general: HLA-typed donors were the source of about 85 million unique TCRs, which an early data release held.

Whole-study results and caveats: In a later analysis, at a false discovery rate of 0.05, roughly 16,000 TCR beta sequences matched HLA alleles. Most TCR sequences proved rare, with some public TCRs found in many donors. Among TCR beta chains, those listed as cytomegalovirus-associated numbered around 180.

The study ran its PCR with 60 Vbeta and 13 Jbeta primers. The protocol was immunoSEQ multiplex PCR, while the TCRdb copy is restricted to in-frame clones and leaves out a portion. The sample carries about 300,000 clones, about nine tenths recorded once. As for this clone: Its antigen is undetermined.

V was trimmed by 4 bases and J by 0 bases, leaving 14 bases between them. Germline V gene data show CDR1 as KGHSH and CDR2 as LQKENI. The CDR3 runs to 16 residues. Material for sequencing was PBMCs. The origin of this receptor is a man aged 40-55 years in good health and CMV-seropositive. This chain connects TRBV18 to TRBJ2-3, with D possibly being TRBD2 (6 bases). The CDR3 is CASSQYRDFSTDTQYF. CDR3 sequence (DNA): TGTGCCAGCTCACAATACCGGGACTTCAGCACAGATACGCAGTATTTT.